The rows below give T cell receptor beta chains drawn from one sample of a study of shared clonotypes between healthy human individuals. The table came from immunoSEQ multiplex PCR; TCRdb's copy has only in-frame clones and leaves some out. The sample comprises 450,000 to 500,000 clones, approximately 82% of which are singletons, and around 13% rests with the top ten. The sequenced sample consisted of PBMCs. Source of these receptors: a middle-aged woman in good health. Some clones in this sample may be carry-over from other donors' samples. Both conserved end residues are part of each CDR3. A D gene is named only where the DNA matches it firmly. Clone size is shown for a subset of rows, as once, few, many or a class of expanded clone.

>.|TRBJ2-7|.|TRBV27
TGTGCCAGCAGTCCGACCGGGACCGCTTCGGGCGAGCAGTACTTC
CASSPTGTASGEQYF
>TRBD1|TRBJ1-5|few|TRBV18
TGTGCCAGCTCACCGCAGGGGGACGTACAGCCCCAGCATTTT
CASSPQGDVQPQHF
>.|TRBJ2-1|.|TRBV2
TGTGCCAGCAGTCTTCAAGCTGTCCTTGAGCAGTTCTTC
CASSLQAVLEQFF
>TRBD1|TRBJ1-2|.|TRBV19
TGTGCCAGTAATATCAGGACAGGGTATGATGGCTACACCTTC
CASNIRTGYDGYTF
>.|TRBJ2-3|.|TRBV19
TGTGCCAGTAGTAAGCTGGATACGCAGTATTTT
CASSKLDTQYF
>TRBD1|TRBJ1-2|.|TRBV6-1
TGTGCCAGCAGTGCCTGGGACAGCCACTATGGCTACACCTTC
CASSAWDSHYGYTF
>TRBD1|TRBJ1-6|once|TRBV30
TGTGCCTGGGCGGGACAGGATAATTCACCCCTCCACTTT
CAWAGQDNSPLHF
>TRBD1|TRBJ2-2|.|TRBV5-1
TGCGCCAGCAGCCCGGGACAGTACACCGGGGAGCTGTTTTTT
CASSPGQYTGELFF
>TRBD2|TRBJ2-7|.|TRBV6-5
TGTGCCAGCCGTACCCGCGGGAGGCTCTACGAGCAGTACTTC
CASRTRGRLYEQYF
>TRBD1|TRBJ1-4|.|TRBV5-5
TGTGCCAGCAGCGCAAGGGGACAGGGATTGGGTGAAAAACTGTTTTTT
CASSARGQGLGEKLFF
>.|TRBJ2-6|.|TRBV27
TGTGCCAGCAGGGCCTCTGGGGCCAACGTCCTGACTTTC
CASRASGANVLTF
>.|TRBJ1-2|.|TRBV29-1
TGCAGTGGGCGGGGGAACAACTATGGCTACACCTTC
CSGRGNNYGYTF
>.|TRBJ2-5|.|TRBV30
TGTGCCTGGAGTGTAGGAGGGGGACAAGAGACCCAGTACTTC
CAWSVGGGQETQYF
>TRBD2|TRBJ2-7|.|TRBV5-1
TGCGCCAGCAGCCCGGGACTAGGAGCGCAGTACTTC
CASSPGLGAQYF
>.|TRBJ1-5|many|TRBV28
TGTGCCAGCAGTTTAGGCCTTGGATGGAATCAGCCCCAGCATTTT
CASSLGLGWNQPQHF
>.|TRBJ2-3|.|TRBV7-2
TGTGCCAGCACCTACGACACAGATACGCAGTATTTT
CASTYDTDTQYF
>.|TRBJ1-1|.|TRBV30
TGTGCCTGGAGTCGGACCCATAGAGGCACTGAAGCTTTCTTT
CAWSRTHRGTEAFF
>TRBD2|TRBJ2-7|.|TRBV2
TGTGCCAGCAGCCCCCGGGGGGGCGGGAGGACCTACGAGCAGTACTTC
CASSPRGGGRTYEQYF
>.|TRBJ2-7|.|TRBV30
TGTGCCTGGAGTGTACGAAACTACGAGCAGTACTTC
CAWSVRNYEQYF
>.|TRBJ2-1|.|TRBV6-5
TGTGCCAGCAGTTACTCGGGATTTGAGCAGTTCTTC
CASSYSGFEQFF
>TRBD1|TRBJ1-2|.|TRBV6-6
TGTGCCAGCAGTGCCTTGGACAGGCTCACCTATGGCTACACCTTC
CASSALDRLTYGYTF
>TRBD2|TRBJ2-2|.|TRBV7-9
TGTGCCAGCAGCTTACTAGCGGGTAAAGACGGGGAGCTGTTTTTT
CASSLLAGKDGELFF
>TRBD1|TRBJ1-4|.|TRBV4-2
TGTGCCAGCAGCGCAGGGACAGGGCATTTTGCAACTAATGAAAAACTGTTTTTT
CASSAGTGHFATNEKLFF
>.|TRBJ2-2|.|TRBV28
TGTGCCAGCAGCCTCGGGCCAGGGGAGGCCGGGGAGCTGTTTTTT
CASSLGPGEAGELFF
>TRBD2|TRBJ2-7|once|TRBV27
TGTGCCAGCAGTTTAAAGCGGGAGGGGTACGAGCAGTACTTC
CASSLKREGYEQYF
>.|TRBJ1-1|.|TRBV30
TGTGCCTGGAAGGGTCAGAACACTGAAGCTTTCTTC
CAWKGQNTEAFF
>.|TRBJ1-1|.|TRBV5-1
TGCGCCAGCAGCCGTGAGGGTGAAGCTTTCTTT
CASSREGEAFF
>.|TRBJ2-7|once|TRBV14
TGTGCCAGCAGCCAACTGGGGTTAAGGGTCGTTGCCGAGCAGTACTTC
CASSQLGLRVVAEQYF
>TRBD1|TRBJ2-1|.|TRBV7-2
TGTGCCAGCAGCTCAAGGGGGCTACACAATGAGCAGTTCTTC
CASSSRGLHNEQFF
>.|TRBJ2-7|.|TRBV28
TGTGCCAGCTCCCCGGGACCGCACTACGAGCAGTACTTC
CASSPGPHYEQYF
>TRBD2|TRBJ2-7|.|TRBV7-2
TGTGCCAGCAGCTTCACTAGCGGGACCTACGAGCAGTACTTC
CASSFTSGTYEQYF
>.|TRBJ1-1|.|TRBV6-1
TGTGCCAGCACCGGGACGGTGAACACTGAAGCTTTCTTT
CASTGTVNTEAFF
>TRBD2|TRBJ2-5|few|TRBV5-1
TGCGCCAGCAGCTTGGTGGCTGCGGGAGGGGGGGAGACCCAGTACTTC
CASSLVAAGGGETQYF
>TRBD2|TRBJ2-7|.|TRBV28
TGTGCCGTTACCGGGGGGACTAGCGGGATGGCATCCTACGAGCAGTACTTC
CAVTGGTSGMASYEQYF
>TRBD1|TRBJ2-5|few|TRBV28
TGTGCCAGCAGTTTATTTGGGACAGGGGGCTTGGAGACCCAGTACTTC
CASSLFGTGGLETQYF
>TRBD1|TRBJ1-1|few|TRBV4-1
TGCGCCAGCAGCCAAGATTATTGGGGACAGGGGGCGAACACTGAAGCTTTCTTT
CASSQDYWGQGANTEAFF
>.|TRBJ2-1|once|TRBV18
TGTGCCAGCTCACCATCCGGCAATGAGCAGTTCTTC
CASSPSGNEQFF
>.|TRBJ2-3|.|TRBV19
TGTGCCAGTAGGCGGACGTCTAGCACAGATACGCAGTATTTT
CASRRTSSTDTQYF
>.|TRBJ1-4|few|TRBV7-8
TGTGCCAGCAGCCCAACGAGGGGGGCTGAAAAACTGTTTTTT
CASSPTRGAEKLFF